Shown below are 30 T cell receptor beta chains from a single sample sequenced in a study of graft-versus-host responses after intestinal transplantation. The assay was immunoSEQ multiplex PCR, and TCRdb's table has in-frame clones only and misses some. The repertoire holds 110,000 to 150,000 clones, with around 90% as singletons. Which antigens these TCRs recognize remains unknown. This specimen consisted of unstimulated CD4+ T cells sorted from spleen or lymph node cells, obtained before intestinal transplant. Every receptor here comes from a human donor who received an intestinal transplant.

The chain has TRBV18 and TRBJ2-5, with 16 bases identical to TRBD2. The DNA end is more similar to TRBJ2-7, so the J call may be wrong. Per germline, CDR1 KGHSH and CDR2 LQKENI. The CDR3 spans 20 residues. The DNA for the CDR3 is TGTGCCAGCTCACCCATCGCGTCGGGACTAGCGGGAGGGATATCCTACGAGCAGTACTTC. Its protein is CASSPIASGLAGGISYEQYF.

The chain joins TRBV15 to TRBJ2-7; D remains unclear. Germline CDR1 is LNHNV and CDR2 is YYDKDF (reference sequence). The CDR3 sequence is 13 residues long. V was clipped by 0 bases and J by 6 bases, with 9 bases between them. The CDR3 is CATSREGITEQYF. CDR3 DNA: TGTGCCACCAGCAGAGAGGGGATCACCGAGCAGTACTTC.

The V and J genes are TRBV10-3 and TRBJ2-7; 8 nucleotides agree with TRBD2. The trim removed 7 bases at V and 1 base at J, leaving 12 bases unmatched. From germline, CDR1 is ENHRY and CDR2 SYGVKD. The CDR3 is 16 amino acids. CDR3 bases: TGTGCCATCAAGCCTCGGGGGGGAGATATATCCTACGAGCAGTACTTC. It yields the protein CAIKPRGGDISYEQYF.

This chain joins TRBV6-1 and TRBJ1-5; D gene uncertain. V dropped 2 bases and J dropped 1 base, with 6 bases sitting between them. The length of the CDR3 is 14 residues. CDR1 is MNHNS, CDR2 SASEGT, per germline. CDR3 in DNA: TGTGCCAGCAGTGAATTCATAAGCAATCAGCCCCAGCATTTT. It encodes CASSEFISNQPQHF.

The chain combines TRBV7-9 with TRBJ2-4, with D perhaps matching TRBD2 (5 bases). Looked up from germline, CDR1 is SEHNR and CDR2 is FQNEAQ (reference sequence). CDR3 length: 14 amino acids. V shed 3 bases and J shed 8 bases, with 14 bases lying between them. CDR3 in amino acids: CASSFQSRVDIQYF. The CDR3 bases are TGTGCCAGCAGCTTTCAGTCGCGGGTCGACATTCAGTACTTC. The full variable domain, in which reference TRBV7-9 and TRBJ2-4 provide the parts outside the CDR3, is DTGVSQNPRHKITKRGQNVTFRCDPISEHNRLYWYRQTLGQGPEFLTYFQNEAQLEKSRLLSDRFSAERPKGSFSTLEIQRTEQGDSAMYLCASSFQSRVDIQYFGAGTRLSVL.

J is TRBJ2-5 and V is TRBV5-1; D call uncertain. V was cut by 1 base and J by 2 bases, with 9 bases left in between. Germline CDR1 SGHRS, CDR2 YFSETQ. This CDR3 has 14 amino acids. CDR3 DNA sequence: TGCGCCAGCAGCTTGTCGAGGCCTCAAGAGACCCAGTACTTC. Amino acid sequence: CASSLSRPQETQYF. Complete variable domain (other parts from reference TRBV5-1 and TRBJ2-5): KAGVTQTPRYLIKTRGQQVTLSCSPISGHRSVSWYQQTPGQGLQFLFEYFSETQRNKGNFPGRFSGRQFSNSRSEMNVSTLELGDSALYLCASSLSRPQETQYFGPGTRLLVL.

The V and J genes are TRBV6-1 and TRBJ1-5; 8 bases agree with TRBD1. This CDR3 spans 13 amino acids. The V gene end was trimmed by 4 bases and the J gene end by 4 bases; junction bases not matched to a gene: 0. Germline CDR1 is MNHNS and CDR2 is SASEGT. Written as DNA, the CDR3 is TGTGCCAGCAGTGGGACAGGGAATCAGCCCCAGCATTTT. Translation gives CASSGTGNQPQHF.

The chain recombines TRBV5-1 with TRBJ2-3; no definite D call. The CDR3 has 15 residues. V lost 5 bases to trimming and J lost 2 bases, with 15 bases between them. Germline loops: CDR1 SGHRS, CDR2 YFSETQ. The CDR3 protein is CASRSLFKATDTQYF. CDR3 sequence (DNA): TGCGCCAGCAGATCCCTTTTTAAGGCCACAGATACGCAGTATTTT. Drawing the rest from reference TRBV5-1 and TRBJ2-3, the complete variable domain is KAGVTQTPRYLIKTRGQQVTLSCSPISGHRSVSWYQQTPGQGLQFLFEYFSETQRNKGNFPGRFSGRQFSNSRSEMNVSTLELGDSALYLCASRSLFKATDTQYFGPGTRLTVL.

The chain employs TRBV6-5 and TRBJ1-2; D unresolved. Looked up from germline, CDR1 is MNHEY and CDR2 is SVGAGI. V was pared by 5 bases and J by 3 bases, with 13 bases between. The CDR3 is 14 amino acids. The CDR3 sequence: CASSPITNYYGYTF. The CDR3, as DNA: TGTGCCAGCAGTCCTATAACTAACTACTATGGCTACACCTTC.

The rearrangement uses TRBV7-9 and TRBJ2-7; 9 nucleotides line up with TRBD2. The V segment lost 1 base and the J segment 2 bases; nucleotides outside the gene matches: 3. The CDR3 contains 15 residues. The germline V gene has CDR1 SEHNR and CDR2 FQNEAQ (reference sequence). The CDR3 sequence is CASSLGLAVTYEQYF. CDR3 DNA sequence: TGTGCCAGCAGCTTAGGACTAGCGGTAACCTACGAGCAGTACTTC.

The chain combines TRBV28 with TRBJ2-3; 14 bases fit TRBD2. With 3 bases clipped from V and 5 bases from J, the junction kept 4 bases outside the gene matches. The CDR3 consists of 16 residues. Germline CDR1 and CDR2: MDHEN and SYDVKM. Written as DNA, the CDR3 is TGTGCCAGCAGTTTGGGACTAGCGGGAGCGGAAGATACGCAGTATTTT. It is translated as CASSLGLAGAEDTQYF.

This clone was observed a single time. This rearrangement joins TRBV19 to TRBJ1-2, with a weak D call TRBD1 (5 bases). The V end lost 2 bases, the J end lost 8 bases, and 12 bases lay between the germline ends. Germline V CDR1 and CDR2: LNHDA, SQIVND (reference sequence). The CDR3 covers 13 residues. The CDR3 region has the DNA TGTGCCAGTAGTATACCCGGGGCGAGAGGCTACACCTTC. Translating it yields CASSIPGARGYTF.

The chain has TRBV4-2 and TRBJ2-2; tentative D call: TRBD1 (6 bases). The CDR3 runs 18 residues. Trimming stripped 1 base from V and 6 bases from J, with 21 bases between. Germline assignment: CDR1 LGHNA and CDR2 YNFKEQ. The CDR3 sequence is CASSQGAGAIIGAGELFF. CDR3 in DNA: TGTGCCAGCAGCCAAGGGGCAGGGGCAATTATAGGGGCCGGGGAGCTGTTTTTT.

Comments on this clone: Additional DNA sequences in this sample encode the identical CDR3. The chain is built from TRBV27 and TRBJ1-6, with unresolved D. Looked up from germline, CDR1 is MNHEY and CDR2 is SMNVEV (reference sequence). There are 12 residues in the CDR3. Trimming removed 3 bases from V and 7 bases from J, with 4 bases in between. CDR3 amino acids: CASSFPNSPLHF. The CDR3 coding sequence is TGTGCCAGCAGTTTTCCAAATTCACCCCTCCACTTT.

The chain carries TRBV7-9 and TRBJ2-3; 9 nucleotides align to TRBD2. There are 16 residues in the CDR3. With 1 base clipped from V and 1 base from J, the junction kept 3 bases outside the gene matches. Germline lookup yields CDR1 SEHNR and CDR2 FQNEAQ (reference sequence). The CDR3 coding sequence is TGTGCCAGCAGCTTAGGGCGACTAGCGGGCACAGATACGCAGTATTTT. It is translated as CASSLGRLAGTDTQYF.

The rearrangement uses TRBV5-1 and TRBJ2-5, with TRBD2 matching 11 bases. CDR3 size: 18 residues. The germline V gene has CDR1 SGHRS and CDR2 YFSETQ. V lost 4 bases to trimming and J lost 3 bases; unmatched junction nucleotides: 14. The CDR3 region is CASSLRTSGFTGKETQYF. The CDR3 bases are TGCGCCAGCAGCCTAAGGACTAGCGGGTTTACGGGAAAAGAGACCCAGTACTTC.

The chain couples TRBV5-1 to TRBJ2-7; 8 bases match TRBD1. J lost 3 bases, V lost 4 bases, and 9 bases had no gene match. This CDR3 contains 15 residues. The germline V gene encodes CDR1 SGHRS and CDR2 YFSETQ. CDR3: CASSRRDRGGYEQYF. The CDR3, as DNA: TGCGCCAGCAGCCGCCGCGACAGGGGAGGCTACGAGCAGTACTTC.

The CDR3 DNA sequence: TGCGCCAGCAGCTTGGGGTGGGACAGAGACTATGGCTACACCTTC. Protein: CASSLGWDRDYGYTF. The rearrangement links TRBV5-1 to TRBJ1-2; 7 positions match TRBD1. This CDR3 contains 15 residues. From germline, CDR1 is SGHRS and CDR2 YFSETQ. V shed 0 bases and J 3 bases; nucleotides not matched to a gene: 5.

J is TRBJ2-3 and V is TRBV27, with a tentative D call TRBD2 (5 bases). CDR3 length: 15 residues. Deletions cut 4 bases from V and 1 base from J, with 12 bases between. The V gene's germline CDR1 is MNHEY and CDR2 SMNVEV (reference sequence). The CDR3 protein is CASSWRGPGTDTQYF. The DNA of the CDR3 is TGTGCCAGCAGTTGGAGAGGGCCGGGCACAGATACGCAGTATTTT.

V and J are TRBV20-1 and TRBJ1-5; unclear D gene. This CDR3 has 11 amino acids. Trimming removed 6 bases from V and 4 bases from J, with 7 bases in between. CDR1 DFQATT and CDR2 SNEGSKA come from the germline V gene (reference sequence). The CDR3 loop reads CSASENQPQHF. For the CDR3, the DNA is TGCAGTGCATCGGAAAATCAGCCCCAGCATTTT.

The chain carries TRBV4-2 and TRBJ2-5; D uncertain. Trimming left V 0 bases short and J 5 bases short, with 7 bases between. Germline-derived CDR1 and CDR2 are LGHNA and YNFKEQ. The CDR3 covers 13 residues. The CDR3 DNA follows: TGTGCCAGCAGCCAAGATTGGTCGGAGACCCAGTACTTC. Translation: CASSQDWSETQYF.

J is TRBJ2-3 and V is TRBV6-4; 9 bases are a match to TRBD2. V shed 6 bases and J 4 bases; nucleotides not matched to a gene: 8. Germline values: CDR1 MRHNA, CDR2 SNTAGT. CDR3 size: 15 residues. The CDR3 coding sequence is TGTGCCAGCAGCCTAGCGGGGAGTTGGGCAGATACGCAGTATTTT. It codes for CASSLAGSWADTQYF.

V is TRBV6-6 and J is TRBJ1-1; D call uncertain. CDR3 length equals 14 residues. Trimming took 7 bases from V and 8 from J, leaving 20 bases between them. The germline CDR1 and CDR2 sequences are MNHNY and SVGAGI (reference sequence). CDR3 sequence reads: CASTRSVRSLEAFF. The CDR3 DNA reads TGTGCCAGCACCCGAAGCGTCCGTTCGTTGGAAGCTTTCTTT.

The rearrangement links TRBV11-1 to TRBJ2-3; D not resolved. The V and J ends lost 8 bases and 1 base respectively, with 16 bases between them. This CDR3 region has 15 residues. The germline gives CDR1 SGHAT, CDR2 FQDESV (reference sequence). The CDR3 loop reads CASSLGRQGTDTQYF. The CDR3 DNA reads TGTGCCAGCTCCCTAGGCAGGCAGGGCACAGATACGCAGTATTTT.

The genes are TRBV2 and TRBJ1-2; D might be TRBD1 (5 bases). CDR3 length: 14 amino acids. With 2 bases removed from V and 1 base from J, the gap between germline ends came to 8 bases. From germline, CDR1 is SNHLY and CDR2 FYNNEI. The CDR3 spells CASSEYDSNYGYTF. The CDR3, as DNA: TGTGCCAGCAGTGAATACGACAGTAACTATGGCTACACCTTC.

J is TRBJ2-3 and V is TRBV5-1, with TRBD1 matching 9 bases. The ends lost 0 bases at V and 2 bases at J; junction bases unmatched: 10. Germline lookup yields CDR1 SGHRS and CDR2 YFSETQ. This CDR3 has 18 residues. The CDR3 reads CASSLEAWTGASTDTQYF. DNA of the CDR3: TGCGCCAGCAGCTTGGAGGCTTGGACAGGGGCGTCCACAGATACGCAGTATTTT.

The rearrangement uses TRBV9 and TRBJ2-3; a possible D gene is TRBD2 (6 bases). The V end was cut by 2 bases, the J end by 0 bases, with 10 bases between. Germline values: CDR1 SGDLS, CDR2 YYNGEE. The CDR3 sequence is 15 residues long. In DNA, the CDR3 is TGTGCCAGCAGCGTCCGAGGGACTAGCACAGATACGCAGTATTTT. Protein: CASSVRGTSTDTQYF.

This clone was seen only once. The chain couples TRBV5-1 to TRBJ2-5, with D possibly TRBD2 on 6 matching bases. Germline lookup yields CDR1 SGHRS and CDR2 YFSETQ. The ends were cut back, 4 bases at V and 5 bases at J, with 18 bases in the middle. CDR3 length: 15 residues. This chain's CDR3 is CASSRGSVIGETQYF. The CDR3 DNA reads TGCGCCAGCAGCCGGGGGTCGGTGATAGGGGAGACCCAGTACTTC.

The V gene is TRBV30, the J gene TRBJ2-5, with unresolved D. Germline V gene sequence: CDR1 GTSNPN, CDR2 SVGIG (reference sequence). V was clipped by 1 base and J by 1 base, with 10 bases between them. The CDR3 length is 14 residues. The CDR3 loop is CAWSAGRAQETQYF. In DNA, the CDR3 is TGTGCCTGGAGTGCAGGTAGGGCCCAAGAGACCCAGTACTTC.

This chain uses TRBV27 with TRBJ1-4, with TRBD1 matching over 7 bases. Losses at the gene ends were 0 bases for V and 2 bases for J; bases not matched to a gene: 12. Germline CDR1 and CDR2: MNHEY and SMNVEV (reference sequence). This CDR3 region has 19 residues. The CDR3 nucleotides are TGTGCCAGCAGTTTATCCTCAGCATGGATAGGGGGCACTAATGAAAAACTGTTTTTT. Amino acids: CASSLSSAWIGGTNEKLFF.